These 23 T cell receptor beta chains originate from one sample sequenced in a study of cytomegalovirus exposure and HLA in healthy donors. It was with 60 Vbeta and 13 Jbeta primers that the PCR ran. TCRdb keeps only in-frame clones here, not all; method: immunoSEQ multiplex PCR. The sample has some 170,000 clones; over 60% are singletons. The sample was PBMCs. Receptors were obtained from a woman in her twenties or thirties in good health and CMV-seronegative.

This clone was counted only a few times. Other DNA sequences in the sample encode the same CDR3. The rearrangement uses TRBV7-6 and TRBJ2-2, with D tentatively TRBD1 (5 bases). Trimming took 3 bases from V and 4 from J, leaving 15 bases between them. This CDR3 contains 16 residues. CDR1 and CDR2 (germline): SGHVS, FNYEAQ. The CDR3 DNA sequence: TGTGCCAGCAGCTTGGTACCAGGGTTGGGCACCGGGGAGCTGTTTTTT. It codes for CASSLVPGLGTGELFF.

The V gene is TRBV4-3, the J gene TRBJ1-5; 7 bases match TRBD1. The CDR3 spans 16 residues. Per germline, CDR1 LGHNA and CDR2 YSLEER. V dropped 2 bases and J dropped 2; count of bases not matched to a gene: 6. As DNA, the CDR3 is TGCGCCAGCAGCCAAAACAGGGGTAGTGGCAATCAGCCCCAGCATTTT. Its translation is CASSQNRGSGNQPQHF.

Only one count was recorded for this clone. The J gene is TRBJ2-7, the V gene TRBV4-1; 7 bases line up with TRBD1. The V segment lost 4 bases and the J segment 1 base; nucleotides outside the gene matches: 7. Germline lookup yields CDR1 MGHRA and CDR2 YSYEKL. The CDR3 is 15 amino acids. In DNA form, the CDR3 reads TGCGCCAGCAGCCTTTCGACAGGGTCTTCCTACGAGCAGTACTTC. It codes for CASSLSTGSSYEQYF.

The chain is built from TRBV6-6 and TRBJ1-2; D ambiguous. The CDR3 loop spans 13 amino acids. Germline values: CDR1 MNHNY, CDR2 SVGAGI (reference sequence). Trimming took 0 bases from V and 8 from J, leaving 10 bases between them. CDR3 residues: CASSYSVVLGYTF. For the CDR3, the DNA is TGTGCCAGCAGTTACTCTGTCGTCTTGGGCTACACCTTC.

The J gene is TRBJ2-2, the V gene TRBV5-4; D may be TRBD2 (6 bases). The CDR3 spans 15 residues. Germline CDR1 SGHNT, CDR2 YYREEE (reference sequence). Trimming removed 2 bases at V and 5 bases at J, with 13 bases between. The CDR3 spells CASSFGGTLTGELFF. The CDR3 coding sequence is TGTGCCAGCAGCTTTGGCGGGACTTTAACCGGGGAGCTGTTTTTT. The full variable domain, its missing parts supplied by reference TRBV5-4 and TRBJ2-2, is ETGVTQSPTHLIKTRGQQVTLRCSSQSGHNTVSWYQQALGQGPQFIFQYYREEENGRGNFPPRFSGLQFPNYSSELNVNALELDDSALYLCASSFGGTLTGELFFGEGSRLTVL.

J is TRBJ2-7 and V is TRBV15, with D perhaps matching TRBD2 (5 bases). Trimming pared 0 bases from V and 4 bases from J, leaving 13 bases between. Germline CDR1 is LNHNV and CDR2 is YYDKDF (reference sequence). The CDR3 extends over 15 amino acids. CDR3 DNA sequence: TGTGCCACCAGCAGAGATAGACTAAATGTGTACGAGCAGTACTTC. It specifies CATSRDRLNVYEQYF.

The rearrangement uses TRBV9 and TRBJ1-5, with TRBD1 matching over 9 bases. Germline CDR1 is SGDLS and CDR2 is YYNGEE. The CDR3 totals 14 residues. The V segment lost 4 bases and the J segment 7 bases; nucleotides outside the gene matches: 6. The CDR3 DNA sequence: TGTGCCAGCAGCTTACAGGGGGCAGGCCAGCCCCAGCATTTT. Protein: CASSLQGAGQPQHF.

CDR3 in DNA: TGTGCCAGCAGTTGGGGGCACACTGAAGCTTTCTTT. Translating it yields CASSWGHTEAFF. J is TRBJ1-1 and V is TRBV14; D may be TRBD1 (6 bases). The CDR3 has 12 amino acids. V was clipped by 6 bases and J by 3 bases, with 8 bases between them. The germline V gene encodes CDR1 SGHDN and CDR2 FVKESK.

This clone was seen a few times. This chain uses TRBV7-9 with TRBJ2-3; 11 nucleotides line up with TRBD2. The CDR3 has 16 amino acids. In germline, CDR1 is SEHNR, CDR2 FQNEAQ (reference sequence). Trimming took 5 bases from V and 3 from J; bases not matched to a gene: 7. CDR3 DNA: TGTGCCAGCAGCCTGATGGTAGCGGGGGGGACAGATACGCAGTATTTT. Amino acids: CASSLMVAGGTDTQYF.

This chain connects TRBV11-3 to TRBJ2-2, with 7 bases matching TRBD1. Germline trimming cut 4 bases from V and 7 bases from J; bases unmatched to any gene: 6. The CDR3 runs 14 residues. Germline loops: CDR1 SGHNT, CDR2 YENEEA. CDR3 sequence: CASSSTGLVGELFF. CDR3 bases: TGTGCCAGCAGCTCGACAGGGTTAGTCGGGGAGCTGTTTTTT.

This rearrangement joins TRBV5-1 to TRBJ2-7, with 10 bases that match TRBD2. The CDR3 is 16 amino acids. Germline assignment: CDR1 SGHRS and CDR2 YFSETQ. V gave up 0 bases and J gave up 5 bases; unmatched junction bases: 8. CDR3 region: CASSLEAGGAGNEQYF. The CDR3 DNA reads TGCGCCAGCAGCTTGGAAGCGGGGGGGGCAGGGAACGAGCAGTACTTC.

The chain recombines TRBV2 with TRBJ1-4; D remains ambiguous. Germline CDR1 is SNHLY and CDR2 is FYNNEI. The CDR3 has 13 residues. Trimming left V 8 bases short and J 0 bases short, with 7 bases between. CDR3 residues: CASDTTTNEKLFF. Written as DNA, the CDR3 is TGTGCCAGCGACACAACAACTAATGAAAAACTGTTTTTT.

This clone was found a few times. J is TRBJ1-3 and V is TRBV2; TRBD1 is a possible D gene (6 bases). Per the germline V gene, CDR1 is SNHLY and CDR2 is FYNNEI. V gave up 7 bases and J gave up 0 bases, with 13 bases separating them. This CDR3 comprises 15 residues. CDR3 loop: CASKRTASSGNTIYF. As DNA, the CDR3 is TGTGCCAGCAAACGGACAGCAAGCTCTGGAAACACCATATATTTT.

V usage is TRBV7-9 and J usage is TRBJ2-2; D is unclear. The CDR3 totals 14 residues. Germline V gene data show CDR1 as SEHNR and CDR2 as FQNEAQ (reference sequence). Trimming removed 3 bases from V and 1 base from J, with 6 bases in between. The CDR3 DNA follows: TGTGCCAGCAGCTTCGGCGGGAACACCGGGGAGCTGTTTTTT. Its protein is CASSFGGNTGELFF.

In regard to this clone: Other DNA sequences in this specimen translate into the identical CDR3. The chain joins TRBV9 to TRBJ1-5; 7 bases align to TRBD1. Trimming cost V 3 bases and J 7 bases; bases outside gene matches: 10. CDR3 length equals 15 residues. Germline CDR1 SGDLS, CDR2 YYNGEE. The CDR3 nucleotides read TGTGCCAGCAGCGAGGGGACAGCACTCAACCAGCCCCAGCATTTT. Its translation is CASSEGTALNQPQHF.

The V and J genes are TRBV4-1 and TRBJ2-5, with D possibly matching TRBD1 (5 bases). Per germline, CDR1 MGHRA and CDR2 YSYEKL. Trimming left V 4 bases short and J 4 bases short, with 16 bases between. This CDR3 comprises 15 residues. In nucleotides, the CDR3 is TGCGCCAGCAGCCCCCAGGGCCCAATCCTAGAGACCCAGTACTTC. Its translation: CASSPQGPILETQYF.

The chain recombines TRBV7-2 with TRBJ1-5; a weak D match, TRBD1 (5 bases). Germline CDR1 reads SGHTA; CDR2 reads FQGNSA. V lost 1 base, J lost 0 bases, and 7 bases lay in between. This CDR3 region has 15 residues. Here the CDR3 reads CASSLGQYSNQPQHF. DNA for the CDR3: TGTGCCAGCAGCTTAGGACAGTATAGCAATCAGCCCCAGCATTTT.

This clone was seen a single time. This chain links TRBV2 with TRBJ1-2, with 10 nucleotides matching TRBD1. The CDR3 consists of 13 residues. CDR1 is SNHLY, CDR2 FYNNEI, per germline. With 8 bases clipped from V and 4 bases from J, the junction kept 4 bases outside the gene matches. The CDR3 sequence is CASVRTGGYGYTF. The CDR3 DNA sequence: TGTGCCAGCGTACGGACAGGGGGCTATGGCTACACCTTC.

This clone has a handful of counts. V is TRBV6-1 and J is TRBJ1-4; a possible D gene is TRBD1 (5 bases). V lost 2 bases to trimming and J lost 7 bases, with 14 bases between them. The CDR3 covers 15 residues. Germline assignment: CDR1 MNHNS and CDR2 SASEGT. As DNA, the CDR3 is TGTGCCAGCAGTGAACGCAAAGGGGCTAGTGAAAAACTGTTTTTT. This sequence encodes CASSERKGASEKLFF.

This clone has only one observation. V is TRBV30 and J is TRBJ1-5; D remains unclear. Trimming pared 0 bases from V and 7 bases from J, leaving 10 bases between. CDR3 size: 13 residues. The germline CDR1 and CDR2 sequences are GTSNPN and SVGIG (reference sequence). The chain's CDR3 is CAWSVSHSQPQHF. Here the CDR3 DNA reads TGTGCCTGGAGTGTATCCCATTCCCAGCCCCAGCATTTT.

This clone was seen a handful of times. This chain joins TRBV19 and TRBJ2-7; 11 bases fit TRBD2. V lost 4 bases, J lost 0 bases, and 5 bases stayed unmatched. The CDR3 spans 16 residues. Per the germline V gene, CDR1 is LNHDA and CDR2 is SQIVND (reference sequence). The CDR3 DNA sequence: TGTGCCAGTAGTAGTACTAGCGGGAGTTACTCCTACGAGCAGTACTTC. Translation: CASSSTSGSYSYEQYF.

CDR3 DNA sequence: TGTGCCATCAGTCCGACAGAGATCTATGGCTACACCTTC. It translates to CAISPTEIYGYTF. The V and J genes are TRBV10-3 and TRBJ1-2, with D perhaps TRBD1 (5 bases). Trimming left V 5 bases short and J 4 bases short, with 11 bases between. CDR3 length: 13 residues. Germline loops: CDR1 ENHRY, CDR2 SYGVKD.

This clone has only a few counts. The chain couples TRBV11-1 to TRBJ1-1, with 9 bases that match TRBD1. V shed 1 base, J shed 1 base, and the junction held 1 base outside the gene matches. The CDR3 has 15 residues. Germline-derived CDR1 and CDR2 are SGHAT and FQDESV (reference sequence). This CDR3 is CASSLEGQGNTEAFF. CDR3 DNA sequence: TGTGCCAGCAGCTTAGAGGGACAGGGGAACACTGAAGCTTTCTTT.